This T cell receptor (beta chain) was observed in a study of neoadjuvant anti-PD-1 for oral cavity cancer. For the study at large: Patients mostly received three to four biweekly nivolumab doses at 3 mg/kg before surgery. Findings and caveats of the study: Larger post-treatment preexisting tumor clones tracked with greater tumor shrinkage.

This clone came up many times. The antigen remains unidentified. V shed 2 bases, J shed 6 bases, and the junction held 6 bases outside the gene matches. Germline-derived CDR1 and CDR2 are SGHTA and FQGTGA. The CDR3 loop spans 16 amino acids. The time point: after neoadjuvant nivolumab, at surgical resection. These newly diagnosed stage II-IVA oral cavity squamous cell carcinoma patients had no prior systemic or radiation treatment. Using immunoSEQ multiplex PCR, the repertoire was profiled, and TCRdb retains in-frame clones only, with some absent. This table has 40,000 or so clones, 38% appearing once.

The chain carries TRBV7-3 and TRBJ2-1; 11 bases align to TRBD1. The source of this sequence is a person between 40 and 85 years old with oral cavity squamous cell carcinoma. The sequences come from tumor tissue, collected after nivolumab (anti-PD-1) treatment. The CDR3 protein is CASSLRGTGGRNEQFF. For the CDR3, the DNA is TGTGCCAGCAGCTTACGAGGGACAGGGGGTCGCAATGAGCAGTTCTTC.